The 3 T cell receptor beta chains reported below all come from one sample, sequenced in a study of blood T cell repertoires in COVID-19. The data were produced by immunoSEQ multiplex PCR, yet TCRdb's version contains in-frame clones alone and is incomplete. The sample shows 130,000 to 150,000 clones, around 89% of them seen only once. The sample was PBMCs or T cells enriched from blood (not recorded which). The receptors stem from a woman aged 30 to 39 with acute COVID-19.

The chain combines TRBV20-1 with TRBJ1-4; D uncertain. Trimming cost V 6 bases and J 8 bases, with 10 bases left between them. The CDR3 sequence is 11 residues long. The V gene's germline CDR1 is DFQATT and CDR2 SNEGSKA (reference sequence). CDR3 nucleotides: TGCAGTGCCCGCCCCGGGGAAAAACTGTTTTTT. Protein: CSARPGEKLFF.

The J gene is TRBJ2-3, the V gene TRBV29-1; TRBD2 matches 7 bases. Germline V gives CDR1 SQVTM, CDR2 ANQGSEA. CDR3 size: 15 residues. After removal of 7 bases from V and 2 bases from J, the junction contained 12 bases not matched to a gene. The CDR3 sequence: CSAQGLAASTDTQYF. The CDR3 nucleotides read TGCAGCGCCCAGGGTCTAGCGGCGTCCACAGATACGCAGTATTTT.

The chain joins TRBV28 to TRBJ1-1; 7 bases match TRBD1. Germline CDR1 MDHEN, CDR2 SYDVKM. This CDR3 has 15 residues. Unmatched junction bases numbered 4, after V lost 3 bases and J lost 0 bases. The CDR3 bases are TGTGCCAGCAGTTTTATGAGGGGGCTGAACACTGAAGCTTTCTTT. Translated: CASSFMRGLNTEAFF.